The entry below describes one T cell receptor (beta chain). Its antigen is currently not known. No qualities accompany the bases; no much larger clone lies one base away. These data belong to a study of blood T cell repertoires in COVID-19 (dated by TCRdb to between 2020 and 2021). Turning to the overall study: Samples covering the acute and convalescent phases of COVID-19 were provided by collaborators in the United States, Italy and Spain. The repertoires were made available in a free public database intended to serve as a resource for research on the immune response to SARS-CoV-2. The samples were drawn from two sources: the first 160 participants of the ongoing ImmuneRACE study, and 1,200 or so subjects contributed by 6 global collaborators. Sample metadata almost always included a de-identified subject ID, COVID-19 status, age in years and sex. Deeply sampled blood TCRbeta repertoires from subjects exposed to, actively infected with, or recovered from COVID-19 were included in the dataset. The prospective study material was composed of cDNA or gDNA derived from T cells, B-cell-depleted T cells, or PBMCs. Where available, HLA class I and class II types were obtained from metadata supplied by the sample provider rather than from assay-based typing. Paper-wide results and their limitations: The quantity of clinical and demographic metadata differed by source and by participant and was supplied without curation.

Each collaborating institution followed its own protocols to collect whole blood in K2EDTA tubes. For TCRbeta analysis, collaborators shipped samples as frozen whole blood, isolated PBMCs, or DNA extracted from either of those sample types. Germline trimming: 0 bases from V, 0 bases from J; junction bases outside gene matches: 3. CDR1 is given as SGDLS and CDR2 as YYNGEE, both from the germline V gene. CDR3 length: 15 amino acids, cysteine to phenylalanine. Of all the DNA, just the CDR3 is kept, 45 bases in frame from base 1. TCRbeta CDR3 regions were amplified from genomic DNA by means of the immunoSEQ Assay, a bias-controlled multiplex PCR. Under the source paper's analysis protocol: Within the assay, amplification of reference gene primers was used to estimate how many nucleated cells each sample contained. To quantify the absolute abundance of each unique TCRbeta CDR3 rearrangement, sequence reads were collapsed and filtered. For each sample, productive Simpson clonality was calculated as the square root of Simpson's diversity index over productive rearrangements. Imported from immuneACCESS, the table was reduced by TCRdb to in-frame sequences with V and J called. These copies leave out some clones; in studies compared against another copy, an unresolved V gene accounts for under half, and the cause of the remainder is not known. The V and J calls and clone size come from that table; D and trimming were worked out from the DNA. This sample comprises around 150,000 clones, around nine tenths of them detected only once. Of the sample, around 4.6% falls within the top ten clones.

The sample was peripheral blood. In this chain, TRBV9 is recombined with TRBJ2-7, and 7 junction bases match TRBD1. The receptor comes from a human donor in a cohort sampled during active COVID-19. The bases read TGTGCCAGCAGCGTAGGACAGGGCTACTCCTACGAGCAGTACTTC. The resulting protein is CASSVGQGYSYEQYF.